These T cell receptor beta chains were read from a single sample in a study of T cell responses to AZD1222 COVID-19 vaccine. Data came from immunoSEQ multiplex PCR; TCRdb stores just in-frame clones and leaves some out. Seen here are under 140,000 clones, 94% observed once, and the top ten hold 2.9%. The material sequenced was peripheral blood, taken 28 days after the second AZD1222 dose. Receptors originate from an adult who received the AZD1222 COVID-19 vaccine. Both conserved end residues are part of each CDR3. A D gene is named only where the DNA matches it firmly.

v_gene | d_gene | CDR3aa
TRBV12-5 | . | CASAPGTDRSPLHF
TRBV5-6 | TRBD1 | CASSLAGQAIGSPLHF
TRBV23-1 | . | CASSRRVSNQPQHF
TRBV5-1 | . | CASSLGSSSYEQYF
TRBV18 | TRBD2 | CASSQGASGSTDTQYF
TRBV19 | . | CASSPGYEQYF
TRBV24-1 | . | CATSDSTDSQETQYF
TRBV5-1 | TRBD2 | CASSKGSGGTDTQYF
TRBV6-2/TRBV6-3 | . | CASSYRGGIGQPQHF
TRBV10-2 | TRBD1 | CASRPDRADTGELFF
TRBV20-1 | . | CSAIPYYEQFF
TRBV6-1 | . | CASSVAGNRSGYTF
TRBV5-1 | . | CASSYEGGSSYNEQFF
TRBV19 | TRBD1 | CASSGTGLVGGGYTF
TRBV18 | . | CASSPPAGTNYGYTF
TRBV29-1 | TRBD1 | CSARDRSSNTEAFF
TRBV12-5 | TRBD2 | CASGLLRTSGDTDTQYF
TRBV19 | . | CASSIARQALSSYNEQFF
TRBV19 | . | CASSPPAIYGYTF
TRBV2 | TRBD1 | CASSAPGGMSSYNEQFF
TRBV29-1 | . | CSVARDSGGYTF
TRBV25-1 | TRBD1 | CASSPIVQGDGYTF
TRBV5-1 | . | CASSTSAPQETQYF
TRBV10-1 | TRBD1 | CASAGQGASGNTIYF